The following is a T cell receptor (beta chain) sequence with its context. The antigen is not known. The data derive from a study of a mutant IDH1 vaccine in newly diagnosed glioma. Study overall: Earlier care involved radiotherapy, temozolomide, or both, and the majority received both.

Time point in this sample: week 35, safety follow-up. It was 300 ug of mutant IDH1 20-mer peptide that made up each vaccine dose, given with topical imiquimod. The CDR3 is 13 amino acids. Germline V gene sequence: CDR1 MGHRA, CDR2 YSYEKL. Trimming took 5 bases from V and 4 from J, leaving 10 bases between them. Sequencing was performed with immunoSEQ multiplex PCR; in TCRdb, only in-frame clones are kept and a portion is missing. The sample lists some 70,000 clones; less than 90% were seen once. The V gene is TRBV4-1, the J gene TRBJ2-3, with D perhaps matching TRBD1 (5 bases). Sequencing was performed on PBMCs, taken from a glioma patient whose treatment included an IDH1 peptide vaccine. The origin of this receptor is a man aged 18 to 30 with glioma. CDR3 loop: CASSTPGSDTQYF. CDR3 nucleotide sequence: TGCGCCAGCAGCACACCAGGGTCAGATACGCAGTATTTT.